Listed below are T cell receptor beta chains from one sample, sequenced in a study of blood T cells in healthy people across ages. TCRdb re-called the 5' RACE reads through MiXCR, storing one row per CDR3 protein. The table includes some 1,000,000 distinct CDR3 sequences, roughly a quarter detected once. The sample was also reused in another study, on T cells of mothers and their children.

Specimen: blood. The receptors stem from a girl aged 2 to 9 in good health. Both conserved end residues are part of each CDR3. The order of the fields is clone size, J gene, V gene, D gene, CDR3 DNA, CDR3 protein. A D gene is named only where the DNA matches it firmly. Part of the rows lack a size; the others show once, few, many or a class for expanded clones.

few TRBJ2-1 TRBV29-1 - TGCAGCGTTGAAGTGTACAATGAGCAGTTCTTC CSVEVYNEQFF
few TRBJ2-7 TRBV28 - TGTGCCAGCAGGGCGGGCTCCTACGAGCAGTGCTTC CASRAGSYEQCF
- TRBJ1-5 TRBV6-2/TRBV6-3 - TGTGCCAGCAGTTATCAACAGGGCGATATGAGCAATCAGCCCCAGCATTTT CASSYQQGDMSNQPQHF
few TRBJ1-1 TRBV20-1 TRBD1 TGCAGTGCCACCGGGACAGAGGAATTGGCTTTCTTT CSATGTEELAFF
few TRBJ2-3 TRBV12-3/TRBV12-4 - TGTGCCGGAAGGGGGGGCGAAGATACGCAGTATTTT CAGRGGEDTQYF
- TRBJ1-2 TRBV12-3/TRBV12-4 - TGTGCCAGCAGGGGCAGGGCCCACTATGGCTACACCTTC CASRGRAHYGYTF
- TRBJ2-5 TRBV3-1 - TGTGCCAGCAGCAACCCGGGAGTCCAGTACTTC CASSNPGVQYF
few TRBJ1-5 TRBV6-6 - TGTGCCAGCAGTTACGCCGAAATAAACCAGCCCCAGCATTTT CASSYAEINQPQHF
- TRBJ2-3 TRBV15 - TGTGCCACCAGCAAACTAGCAGCAACCACAGATACGCAGTATTTT CATSKLAATTDTQYF
few TRBJ2-4 TRBV12-3/TRBV12-4 - TGTGCCAGCAGTTTAAGGGCGGACAAAAACATTCAGTACTTC CASSLRADKNIQYF
- TRBJ1-1 TRBV6-6 - TGTGCCAGCAAGTTAAGACTCGACCCGAACACTGAAGCTTTCTTT CASKLRLDPNTEAFF
few TRBJ2-3 TRBV12-3/TRBV12-4 - TGTGCCGCGTTGATTACAGATACGCAGTATTTT CAALITDTQYF
- TRBJ2-1 TRBV7-6 TRBD1 TGTGCCAGCAGTTTTAGGCCGGGACAGACCCAGGGGTGTGAGCAGTTCTTC CASSFRPGQTQGCEQFF
few TRBJ2-3 TRBV29-1 - TGCAGCGCCGCAGGGCTAAGGGGTACAGCAGATACGCAGTATTTT CSAAGLRGTADTQYF
few TRBJ2-5 TRBV11-1 TRBD2 TGTGCCAGCAGCTTCCAGACTAGCGGGGCAGAGACCCAGTACTTC CASSFQTSGAETQYF
- TRBJ2-5 TRBV6-2/TRBV6-3 - TGTGCCAGCAGTTATTATCTACAAGAGACCCAGTACTTC CASSYYLQETQYF
- TRBJ2-7 TRBV6-5 - TGTGCCACCACGGGACATTACTACGAGCAGTACTTC CATTGHYYEQYF
few TRBJ2-5 TRBV7-3 - TGTGCCAGCAGCCCCGGAGCAGCTATGATAGAGACCCAGTACTTC CASSPGAAMIETQYF